These T cell receptor beta chains were read from a single sample in a study of blood T cell repertoires in COVID-19. The assay was immunoSEQ multiplex PCR, and TCRdb's table has in-frame clones only and misses some. The data show approximately 210,000 clones, 75% to 90% seen once. Sequencing was carried out using peripheral blood. Source of these receptors: a middle-aged woman with acute or convalescent COVID-19. CDR3s include the opening cysteine and the closing phenylalanine or tryptophan.

V gene	J gene	CDR3 protein
TRBV2	TRBJ2-6	CASSERRVRIAGANVLTF
TRBV5-5	TRBJ2-3	CASSLSASGGVTDTQYF
TRBV19	TRBJ1-2	CASSDPGQGEGYGYTF
TRBV5-6	TRBJ1-2	CASSSGTGGYGPWGYTF
TRBV11-2	TRBJ1-1	CASSLRDSWEAFF
TRBV6-6	TRBJ1-3	CASSHPSGGAGNTIYF
TRBV5-4	TRBJ1-1	CASSPRLGQRGTEAFF
TRBV18	TRBJ1-6	CASSHQNYNSPLHF
TRBV9	TRBJ1-2	CASSVDWDSLKSYTF
TRBV6-5	TRBJ2-6	CAGETGAAGANVLTF
TRBV7-2	TRBJ1-2	CASSLVEETGPSGYTF
TRBV5-1	TRBJ2-1	CASSPDRGLYNEQFF
TRBV24-1	TRBJ2-1	CATSDFPLGGKVNEQFF
TRBV19	TRBJ1-1	CASSESRGTTEAFF
TRBV19	TRBJ1-1	CASSLAGGSTEAFF
TRBV7-6	TRBJ2-6	CASSFGDIYAGANVLTF
TRBV29-1	TRBJ1-1	CSGGDSYTEAFF
TRBV10-3	TRBJ1-2	CAISEREGALGYGYTF
TRBV3-1/TRBV3-2	TRBJ2-2	CASSQDPDRGLAGELFF
TRBV27	TRBJ2-1	CASSRRTSGGHYNEQFF
TRBV2	TRBJ2-3	CASSAGTGSVADTQYF
TRBV12-3/TRBV12-4	TRBJ2-5	CASTYRGRETQYF
TRBV9	TRBJ2-1	CASSDRTSGDEQFF
TRBV5-1	TRBJ2-3	CASSSGTDTQYF
TRBV19	TRBJ2-2	CASSSQGAAITGELFF
TRBV27	TRBJ1-1	CASYRPKQGKNTEAFF
TRBV30	TRBJ1-2	CAWSGLVGYTF
TRBV4-1	TRBJ2-1	CASSPRRALGNNEQFF
TRBV6-1	TRBJ1-2	CASSEETAYYGYTF
TRBV2	TRBJ2-5	CASSGDRGRETQYF
TRBV19	TRBJ1-2	CASSVRRGQNYGYTF
TRBV29-1	TRBJ2-3	CSVRRGSTDTQYF
TRBV6-5	TRBJ1-5	CATGVRGPRQPQHF
TRBV6-6	TRBJ1-1	CASSAGQGKTEAFF
TRBV28	TRBJ1-2	CASSAYKRGYTF
TRBV19	TRBJ1-2	CASSGPTGDYGYTF
TRBV10-3	TRBJ1-1	CAIRDDRGRNTEAFF
TRBV18	TRBJ2-5	CASSPRGGEETQYF
TRBV5-1	TRBJ1-1	CASSWVTGRGYTEAFF
TRBV19	TRBJ1-4	CASSNNRGDGEKLFF
TRBV5-1	TRBJ2-1	CASSSILGVGEQFF
TRBV4-1	TRBJ1-2	CASSHPTGRAGYTF
TRBV21-1	TRBJ2-1	CASSKHSQGPSYNEQFF
TRBV28	TRBJ1-1	CASSRNRAGGAFF
TRBV7-9	TRBJ1-4	CASSLAGGDNEKLFF
TRBV5-8	TRBJ1-4	CASSLAGVGSEKLFF
TRBV5-6	TRBJ2-1	CASSPDSQEQFF
TRBV18	TRBJ1-4	CASSAVGEKLFF
TRBV27	TRBJ1-1	CASGQQVNTEAFF
TRBV15	TRBJ2-5	CATSSVAGLETQYF
TRBV24-1	TRBJ2-5	CATSDYRGVGQETQYF
TRBV12-5	TRBJ2-1	CASADGGGFGNEQFF
TRBV10-1	TRBJ2-3	CASSVEGTDTQYF
TRBV7-8	TRBJ2-5	CASNDYLRGSNFQETQYF
TRBV5-1	TRBJ2-1	CASLRDSSYNEQFF
TRBV19	TRBJ1-2	CATLEDRGQGGHYGYTF
TRBV19	TRBJ1-5	CASMGLGKHF